This T cell receptor (beta chain) stems from a study of PD-1 blockade in classical Hodgkin lymphoma. Measured with immunoSEQ multiplex PCR; TCRdb has only the in-frame clones, and not every one. Seen here are 25,000 to 30,000 clones, 70% to 80% observed once, and the top ten hold just under 2.5%. The CDR3 extends over 15 amino acids. From germline, CDR1 is SGHTA and CDR2 FQGNSA. V dropped 5 bases and J dropped 11 bases, with 24 bases sitting between them. Relapse after autologous stem cell transplantation occurred in every patient, and brentuximab vedotin exposure varied. Thawed PBMCs were the source of CD4+ T cells, purified by magnetic negative selection.

The specimen was CD4+ T cells from blood, collected at baseline. The chain recombines TRBV7-2 with TRBJ1-1; the D is unclear. The clonotype was recovered from a human donor with classical Hodgkin lymphoma. The CDR3 loop reads CASSLDRWKVWEAFF. DNA of the CDR3: TGTGCCAGCAGCCTCGACCGGTGGAAGGTTTGGGAGGCTTTCTTT. The full variable domain, its missing parts supplied by reference TRBV7-2 and TRBJ1-1, is GAGVSQSPSNKVTEKGKDVELRCDPISGHTALYWYRQSLGQGLEFLIYFQGNSAPDKSGLPSDRFSAERTGGSVSTLTIQRTQQEDSAVYLCASSLDRWKVWEAFFGQGTRLTVV.